This TCR beta chain was found in a study of patients and donors after allogeneic stem cell transplantation. This clonotype was observed a few times. TCRdb analysed the RT-PCR reads with MiXCR anew, one entry per CDR3 protein. The data show about 200,000 distinct CDR3 sequences, around two fifths seen once. This clonotype was sampled from a human donor who was either an allogeneic HSCT recipient or a stem cell or donor lymphocyte infusion donor (not recorded which). It is not recorded whose cells these are; they may come from a transplant donor. Sequencing input: blood, either unsorted or a sorted T cell fraction (not recorded which).

CDR3 protein: CSVEDATGSNTEAFF. Here the CDR3 DNA reads TGCAGCGTTGAAGATGCCACAGGGTCGAACACTGAAGCTTTCTTT. The chain employs TRBV29-1 and TRBJ1-1, with a possible D match to TRBD1 (6 bases). V gave up 0 bases and J gave up 1 base, with 12 bases separating them. This CDR3 has 15 amino acids. Germline CDR1 is SQVTM and CDR2 is ANQGSEA.